This note documents a single T cell receptor (beta chain) sequence. The antigen it recognizes is unknown. Base qualities are not recorded, but no much larger clone differs from it by a single base. Per the publication, the time point label means: patch test 3, about 24 weeks after DPC sensitization. The sample's treatment or condition label, in plain terms: therapeutic diphenylcyclopropenone sensitization with weekly scalp DPC. At every patch-test visit, the blood draw took place before the patch test was put on. Eligible patients were aged 18 to 70, diagnosed with alopecia, deemed suitable for DPC therapy, and excluded if pregnant. Total RNA was isolated from unfractionated whole blood collected in Tempus Blood RNA tubes. The sample belongs to a study of human T cells and chemical hapten exposure (dated by TCRdb to the early 2020s). At the level of the whole study: For sensitization, 2% DPC in acetone was applied to a 2 cm by 2 cm area of upper inner arm skin. Patch testing was done on the upper back using Finn chambers containing 0.01% DPC, and results were scored after 6 days according to International Contact Dermatitis Research Group standards. The mostly female patient cohort included alopecia areata with under or over 50% scalp involvement, alopecia totalis and alopecia universalis. Blood for TCR sequencing was provided by twenty-nine alopecia patients at one to four time points (pre-sensitization, 2, 6 and 24 weeks). Peripheral blood TCR repertoire changes were tracked in vivo in alopecia patients during primary and secondary sensitization to the hapten diphenylcyclopropenone (DPC). Throughout the approximately 23-week study period, patients were also given weekly therapeutic DPC doses on the scalp. Libraries were pooled for sequencing, and per-sample TCR yields varied mainly because of small differences in library volumes within the pool. Blood samples were taken from patients before sensitization (week 0) and then at 2, 6 and about 24 weeks after DPC sensitization. What the study reported, not specific to this receptor: Because every patient had alopecia, a presumed autoimmune disease, the patients' immune response might differ from that of healthy individuals. After repeated subsampling, the strength of the expansion versus patch-test correlation and the threshold at which it became significant changed. DPC sensitization did not change how many TCRs were above 1 in 1000 frequency, and no evidence was found of alterations in global repertoire structure. Significantly more large CDR3 similarity clusters were formed by expanded TCRs than by pre-sensitization or healthy control sets, consistent with antigen-driven responses. Patch test score correlated positively with the number of PT1 expanded TCRs, reaching significance at thresholds 8, 16 and 32 but not at 4.

The library relied on RACE. Sequencing instrument: NextSeq 500. Library preparation attached unique molecular identifiers to individual cDNA molecules for quantitative, reproducible TCR counting. From each blood RNA sample, both TCR alpha and TCR beta chains were sequenced. Per the original workflow: A median of about 100,000 TCRs per sample was observed, with a range of 23,224 to 690,600. V, J and CDR3 annotation of the TCR reads was performed with the Decombinator software suite. For the PS versus PT1 abundance plots, all samples were subsampled to the same number of TCRs (28,000). TCRs were defined as expanded if absent before sensitization and observed at least eight times at the 2-week time point. TCRdb passed the public sequencing reads through fastp at Q25 and MiXCR, retaining productive beta sequences. Rows with one shared CDR3 protein collapse into an entry with the most common genes and DNA. The V and J calls were determined by TCRdb, not by the authors. For this sample the table gives some 180,000 distinct CDR3 sequences, of which approximately 24% were detected only once. Roughly 2.4% of the sample goes to the ten largest clones.

Via the germline V gene, CDR1 is SGHRS and CDR2 YFSETQ. Trimming costs V 1 base and J 4 bases, and their ends lie 6 bases apart. Including the terminal cysteine and phenylalanine, the CDR3 comprises 12 residues. Of the read, only the CDR3 DNA is kept; its 36 bases are in frame from base 1. This TCR was sampled from a woman between 40 and 55 years old with alopecia areata. Some clones in this sample may be carry-over from other donors' samples. The sample in question was whole blood, obtained in connection with sensitization to the hapten diphenylcyclopropenone (DPC). The rearrangement joined TRBV5-1 to TRBJ2-7; no confident D gene assignment can be made. For the CDR3, the sequence is CASSLPTYEQYF. DNA sequence: TGCGCCAGCAGCTTGCCAACTTACGAGCAGTACTTC.